A single sample gave rise to the 30 T cell receptor beta chains below, sequenced in a study of blood T cell repertoires in COVID-19. Sequenced by immunoSEQ multiplex PCR; TCRdb stores in-frame clones only, minus some. The sample carries roughly 230,000 clones, around 84% recorded once. The sample taken for sequencing was peripheral blood. All receptors come from a man in his forties or fifties with acute or convalescent COVID-19.

The chain joins TRBV16 to TRBJ2-2; D perhaps matches TRBD1 (6 bases). Trimming left V 0 bases short and J 1 base short, with 12 bases between. CDR3 length: 17 amino acids. Germline CDR1 reads KGHSY; CDR2 reads FQNENV. The CDR3 region has the DNA TGTGCCAGCAGCCAATCGATTGTCAGGGGGAACACCGGGGAGCTGTTTTTT. It encodes CASSQSIVRGNTGELFF.

This chain connects TRBV7-8 to TRBJ1-1; D gene ambiguous. The CDR3 is 15 residues long. The V end lost 4 bases, the J end lost 4 bases, and 16 bases lay between the germline ends. Germline V gene sequence: CDR1 SGHVS, CDR2 FQNEAQ. For the CDR3, the DNA is TGTGCCAGCAGCTCCGCGGGAGAGGGTGTCACTGAAGCTTTCTTT. This sequence encodes CASSSAGEGVTEAFF.

This clone was seen only a few times. This chain connects TRBV6-5 to TRBJ1-3; 8 bases line up with TRBD1. Trimming cost V 6 bases and J 4 bases; bases outside gene matches: 5. The V gene's germline CDR1 is MNHEY and CDR2 SVGAGI. This CDR3 comprises 14 residues. CDR3 in DNA: TGTGCCAGCAGGAGCGACAGGGGCGGAAACACCATATATTTT. This gives the protein CASRSDRGGNTIYF.

This chain joins TRBV6-5 and TRBJ1-5; D gene uncertain. Germline V CDR1 and CDR2: MNHEY, SVGAGI. This CDR3 is built from 14 residues. V was cut by 7 bases and J by 0 bases, with 10 bases left in between. Written as DNA, the CDR3 is TGTGCCAGCATCGCGGATTATAGCAATCAGCCCCAGCATTTT. Its protein product is CASIADYSNQPQHF.

This clone was detected a few times. The chain recombines TRBV11-2 with TRBJ2-3; TRBD2 aligns across 7 bases. Germline-derived CDR1 and CDR2 are SGHAT and FQNNGV. This CDR3 contains 16 residues. J lost 0 bases, V lost 1 base, and 4 bases had no gene match. CDR3 protein: CASSLVWGGSTDTQYF. CDR3 DNA: TGTGCCAGCAGCTTAGTGTGGGGGGGGAGCACAGATACGCAGTATTTT.

The chain recombines TRBV27 with TRBJ1-2, with 8 bases matching TRBD1. Germline CDR1 is MNHEY and CDR2 is SMNVEV (reference sequence). The junction had 11 bases not matched to a gene; V was cut back by 7 bases and J by 7 bases. This CDR3 has 14 amino acids. CDR3: CASNPTGEYAGYTF. Written as DNA, the CDR3 is TGTGCCAGCAACCCGACAGGGGAATATGCTGGCTACACCTTC.

The chain has TRBV30 and TRBJ2-1; 8 bases are shared with TRBD2. After removal of 2 bases from V and 7 bases from J, the junction contained 10 bases not matched to a gene. The germline gives CDR1 GTSNPN, CDR2 SVGIG (reference sequence). This CDR3 has 15 amino acids. The CDR3 DNA reads TGTGCCTGGAGTATATTAAGCGGGGGTGGGAATGAGCAGTTCTTC. Amino acid sequence: CAWSILSGGGNEQFF.

The V call is TRBV5-1, the J call TRBJ2-1; D may be TRBD1 (5 bases). With 0 bases removed from V and 2 bases from J, the gap between germline ends came to 9 bases. The germline CDR1 and CDR2 sequences are SGHRS and YFSETQ. The CDR3 covers 15 residues. CDR3 DNA sequence: TGCGCCAGCAGCTTGGTCCAGGGAACCTACAATGAGCAGTTCTTC. Its protein is CASSLVQGTYNEQFF.

The rearrangement links TRBV5-1 to TRBJ2-7; D is uncertain. The CDR3 contains 13 residues. Germline values: CDR1 SGHRS, CDR2 YFSETQ. V lost 2 bases to trimming and J lost 3 bases, with 9 bases between them. The CDR3 region has the DNA TGCGCCAGCAGCTTCGCATACGGCTACGAGCAGTACTTC. Its protein is CASSFAYGYEQYF. Full variable domain (remainder filled in from reference TRBV5-1 and TRBJ2-7): KAGVTQTPRYLIKTRGQQVTLSCSPISGHRSVSWYQQTPGQGLQFLFEYFSETQRNKGNFPGRFSGRQFSNSRSEMNVSTLELGDSALYLCASSFAYGYEQYFGPGTRLTVT.

The chain carries TRBV18 and TRBJ1-1, with D perhaps matching TRBD1 (5 bases). Germline lookup yields CDR1 KGHSH and CDR2 LQKENI. V was pared by 6 bases and J by 5 bases, with 13 bases between. The CDR3 covers 13 residues. CDR3 sequence reads: CASSAGGWTEAFF. The CDR3 region has the DNA TGTGCCAGCTCCGCCGGGGGGTGGACTGAAGCTTTCTTT.

V is TRBV7-2 and J is TRBJ2-7, with 9 bases fitting TRBD1. V lost 1 base and J lost 4; bases outside the gene matches: 2. Germline CDR1 and CDR2: SGHTA and FQGNSA. The CDR3 covers 14 residues. DNA for the CDR3: TGTGCCAGCAGCTTAGTGGGACAGGGATACGAGCAGTACTTC. The encoded protein is CASSLVGQGYEQYF.

J is TRBJ1-4 and V is TRBV5-1, with D possibly being TRBD1 (5 bases). CDR1 is SGHRS and CDR2 is YFSETQ in the germline V gene. The germline V and J ends were trimmed by 4 bases and 3 bases, with 10 bases remaining between them. CDR3 length: 14 amino acids. The CDR3 nucleotides read TGCGCCAGCAGCCGCAGGGCAGCTAATGAAAAACTGTTTTTT. Residues: CASSRRAANEKLFF.

The CDR3 here is CASSIRGDGYTF. Written as DNA, the CDR3 is TGTGCCAGTAGTATCAGGGGAGACGGCTACACCTTC. This chain uses TRBV19 with TRBJ1-2, with D maybe TRBD1 (6 bases). The CDR3 extends over 12 amino acids. V was clipped by 3 bases and J by 8 bases, with 10 bases between them. Germline loops: CDR1 LNHDA, CDR2 SQIVND (reference sequence).

V gene TRBV5-1 combines with J gene TRBJ2-3; TRBD2 might be the D (5 bases). The CDR3 contains 15 residues. V lost 3 bases to trimming and J lost 4 bases, with 15 bases between them. Germline V CDR1 and CDR2: SGHRS, YFSETQ. The CDR3 bases are TGCGCCAGCAGCTCCGGTGGTAGCGCAGCAGATACGCAGTATTTT. Protein sequence: CASSSGGSAADTQYF.

V is TRBV7-2 and J is TRBJ1-1; 8 nucleotides line up with TRBD1. Germline loops: CDR1 SGHTA, CDR2 FQGNSA. The CDR3 has 13 amino acids. Trimming at V came to 6 bases and at J to 4 bases, leaving 4 bases not matched to a gene. The CDR3 is CASRLTGGTEAFF. CDR3 nucleotide sequence: TGTGCCAGCAGACTCACAGGGGGCACTGAAGCTTTCTTT.

This rearrangement joins TRBV19 to TRBJ1-5, with TRBD1 matching 9 bases. The length of the CDR3 is 17 residues. The ends lost 4 bases at V and 5 bases at J; junction bases unmatched: 12. Germline CDR1 and CDR2: LNHDA and SQIVND (reference sequence). Written as DNA, the CDR3 is TGTGCCAGTAGTACGGGTTTTTTAGACAGGGGGTATCAGCCCCAGCATTTT. This translates into CASSTGFLDRGYQPQHF. Filled out from reference TRBV19 and TRBJ1-5, the complete variable domain reads DGGITQSPKYLFRKEGQNVTLSCEQNLNHDAMYWYRQDPGQGLRLIYYSQIVNDFQKGDIAEGYSVSREKKESFPLTVTSAQKNPTAFYLCASSTGFLDRGYQPQHFGDGTRLSIL.

This clone occurred a few times. The chain has TRBV2 and TRBJ1-3; D remains unclear. Trimming cost V 6 bases and J 2 bases, with 17 bases left between them. CDR3 length equals 16 residues. Germline CDR1 is SNHLY and CDR2 is FYNNEI. CDR3 sequence: CASSVTVGRAGNTIYF. The DNA of the CDR3 is TGTGCCAGCAGCGTTACCGTCGGGAGAGCTGGAAACACCATATATTTT.

The J gene is TRBJ1-2, the V gene TRBV20-1; a possible D gene is TRBD1 (5 bases). This CDR3 contains 9 residues. Per the germline V gene, CDR1 is DFQATT and CDR2 is SNEGSKA (reference sequence). The CDR3 is CRGGGGYTF. Written as DNA, the CDR3 is TGCAGGGGGGGAGGCGGCTACACCTTC.

This rearrangement joins TRBV7-2 to TRBJ1-1, with D possibly matching TRBD1 (5 bases). The V gene lost 4 bases and the J gene lost 7 bases, with 13 bases spanning the gap. Looked up from germline, CDR1 is SGHTA and CDR2 is FQGNSA. CDR3 length: 13 residues. The CDR3 is CASSSWGGDEAFF. Written as DNA, the CDR3 is TGTGCCAGCAGCTCGTGGGGCGGAGATGAAGCTTTCTTT.

The chain carries TRBV6-5 and TRBJ2-7; 11 bases map to TRBD2. CDR3 size: 16 residues. Per germline, CDR1 MNHEY and CDR2 SVGAGI. With 0 bases clipped from V and 5 bases from J, the junction kept 6 bases outside the gene matches. The CDR3 bases are TGTGCCAGCAGTTACTCGGGTAGCGGGGGGGCGAACGAGCAGTACTTC. It yields the protein CASSYSGSGGANEQYF.

V and J are TRBV14 and TRBJ2-1; 7 nucleotides match TRBD1. The CDR3 sequence is 18 residues long. CDR1 and CDR2 (germline): SGHDN, FVKESK. V lost 0 bases and J lost 6; bases outside the gene matches: 14. The DNA of the CDR3 is TGTGCCAGCAGCCAAGATAGACCGGACAGGAGTTTGGGCAATGAGCAGTTCTTC. Protein sequence: CASSQDRPDRSLGNEQFF.

The rearrangement uses TRBV5-1 and TRBJ2-3; 10 nucleotides agree with TRBD2. The CDR3 is made up of 16 amino acids. Germline V CDR1 and CDR2: SGHRS, YFSETQ. Germline trimming cut 4 bases from V and 3 bases from J; bases unmatched to any gene: 8. The DNA for the CDR3 is TGCGCCAGCAGCCCACGGCCTAGCGGGGGAACAGATACGCAGTATTTT. It translates to CASSPRPSGGTDTQYF.

This clone was seen more than once but under ten times. The chain has TRBV19 and TRBJ1-5; the D gene is possibly TRBD1 (6 bases). The germline gives CDR1 LNHDA, CDR2 SQIVND (reference sequence). The CDR3 is made up of 14 amino acids. Between the trimmed V and J ends, which lost 6 bases and 2 bases, there was a span of 11 bases. CDR3 sequence: CASRGRGGNQPQHF. In DNA, the CDR3 is TGTGCCAGTAGAGGGAGGGGGGGCAATCAGCCCCAGCATTTT.

The J gene is TRBJ1-2, the V gene TRBV7-8; 8 nucleotides match TRBD1. Trimming took 4 bases from V and 4 from J; bases not matched to a gene: 2. Germline CDR1 is SGHVS and CDR2 is FQNEAQ. This CDR3 has 13 residues. Written as DNA, the CDR3 is TGTGCCAGCAGCTGGGACAGGCTCTATGGCTACACCTTC. Its protein is CASSWDRLYGYTF.

This clone was counted only a few times. The sample contains more than one DNA sequence encoding this CDR3. This chain links TRBV5-1 with TRBJ1-5; maybe TRBD1 (6 bases). From germline, CDR1 is SGHRS and CDR2 YFSETQ. This CDR3 spans 15 amino acids. Trimming left V 2 bases short and J 0 bases short, with 9 bases between. CDR3 sequence: CASSLGDNSNQPQHF. The CDR3 region has the DNA TGCGCCAGCAGCTTAGGGGACAATAGCAATCAGCCCCAGCATTTT.

This chain joins TRBV7-4 and TRBJ1-5, with D perhaps matching TRBD1 (6 bases). Germline CDR1 and CDR2: SGHVT and SQSDAQ. CDR3 length: 15 residues. Between the trimmed V and J ends, which lost 5 bases and 9 bases, there was a span of 20 bases. CDR3 nucleotides: TGTGCCAGCAGCGTCAGACAGGTACGTGGGATGCCCCAGCATTTT. This encodes CASSVRQVRGMPQHF.

This clone was observed a handful of times. The chain links TRBV7-2 to TRBJ1-2; D is unclear. This CDR3 is built from 15 residues. Germline CDR1 and CDR2: SGHTA and FQGNSA. The V and J ends lost 5 bases and 8 bases respectively, with 21 bases between them. The CDR3 DNA sequence: TGTGCCAGCAGCGGATCGACATCTCCGACCTTCGGCTACACCTTC. Translating it yields CASSGSTSPTFGYTF.

This clone was observed once. The chain employs TRBV5-4 and TRBJ1-1, with D unclear. Germline CDR1 is SGHNT and CDR2 is YYREEE (reference sequence). The CDR3 runs 13 residues. Trimming removed 0 bases from V and 0 bases from J, with 3 bases in between. In nucleotides, the CDR3 is TGTGCCAGCAGCTTGGCCGTGAACACTGAAGCTTTCTTT. This sequence encodes CASSLAVNTEAFF. Together with reference TRBV5-4 and TRBJ1-1, the CDR3 gives the full variable domain: ETGVTQSPTHLIKTRGQQVTLRCSSQSGHNTVSWYQQALGQGPQFIFQYYREEENGRGNFPPRFSGLQFPNYSSELNVNALELDDSALYLCASSLAVNTEAFFGQGTRLTVV.

J is TRBJ1-2 and V is TRBV6-4; tentative D call: TRBD1 (6 bases). The germline V and J ends were trimmed by 6 bases and 3 bases, with 20 bases remaining between them. The CDR3 sequence is 16 residues long. The germline V gene encodes CDR1 MRHNA and CDR2 SNTAGT. The CDR3 region has the DNA TGTGCCAGCAGGGCCTTTACACAGGGCCAATACTATGGCTACACCTTC. Protein product: CASRAFTQGQYYGYTF.

This clone was picked up one time. This chain links TRBV12-5 with TRBJ1-1, with 8 bases lining up with TRBD1. The CDR3 is made up of 13 amino acids. V lost 5 bases to trimming and J lost 7 bases; unmatched junction nucleotides: 6. CDR1 and CDR2 (germline): LGHNT, FRNRAP. CDR3 sequence reads: CASGPTGADEAFF. CDR3 nucleotide sequence: TGTGCTAGTGGTCCGACAGGGGCGGATGAAGCTTTCTTT. Together with reference TRBV12-5 and TRBJ1-1, the CDR3 gives the full variable domain: DARVTQTPRHKVTEMGQEVTMRCQPILGHNTVFWYRQTMMQGLELLAYFRNRAPLDDSGMPKDRFSAEMPDATLATLKIQPSEPRDSAVYFCASGPTGADEAFFGQGTRLTVV.